What follows are 22 T cell receptor beta chains derived from one specimen sequenced in a study of CD8+CD57+ T cells in acquired aplastic anemia. Researchers used genomic DNA as the template to profile TCR beta VDJ and CDR3. Using its own MiXCR run on the reads, TCRdb lists one record per CDR3 protein. The sample records hundreds of thousands of distinct CDR3 sequences, under 40% being singletons. Patients who underwent sequencing had shown CD8+CD57+ cell expansion by flow cytometry. The sample consisted of sorted CD4+, CD8+, or CD8+CD57+ T cells (not recorded which) from PBMCs. Source of these receptors: a human donor with aplastic anemia.

The V call is TRBV7-9, the J call TRBJ2-7; D gene ambiguous. Between the trimmed V and J ends, which lost 3 bases and 5 bases, there was a span of 14 bases. Germline loops: CDR1 SEHNR, CDR2 FQNEAQ (reference sequence). The CDR3 has 14 residues. The CDR3 is CASSLAGPENEQYF. CDR3 nucleotides: TGTGCCAGCAGCTTGGCCGGGCCGGAAAACGAGCAGTACTTC.

This clonotype was observed many times. The chain combines TRBV19 with TRBJ2-5; perhaps TRBD2 as D (5 bases). This CDR3 region has 13 residues. Germline V lookup: CDR1 LNHDA, CDR2 SQIVND (reference sequence). Trimming took off 4 bases at V and 5 bases at J, with 11 bases between the two ends. The CDR3 protein is CASSRGIRETQYF. As DNA, the CDR3 is TGTGCCAGTAGTAGAGGGATTAGGGAGACCCAGTACTTC.

At least ten counts were recorded for this clonotype. This chain links TRBV9 with TRBJ1-2; D is ambiguous. Germline V lookup: CDR1 SGDLS, CDR2 YYNGEE. CDR3 length: 15 residues. Trimming left V 0 bases short and J 8 bases short, with 17 bases between. DNA of the CDR3: TGTGCCAGCAGCGTAGGGCGGTACGCCCTGGAAGGCTACACCTTC. It translates to CASSVGRYALEGYTF.

This clonotype was counted many times. The rearrangement joins TRBV2 to TRBJ2-7; D call uncertain. In germline, CDR1 is SNHLY, CDR2 FYNNEI. V dropped 7 bases and J dropped 2 bases, with 15 bases sitting between them. This CDR3 is 14 amino acids long. CDR3 amino acids: CASKGSDGPYEQYF. CDR3 nucleotide sequence: TGTGCCAGCAAGGGTAGTGACGGGCCCTACGAGCAGTACTTC.

This clonotype was counted at least ten times. This chain links TRBV19 with TRBJ2-3, with TRBD2 as a possible D gene (5 bases). This CDR3 region has 14 residues. From germline, CDR1 is LNHDA and CDR2 SQIVND (reference sequence). Between the trimmed V and J ends, which lost 5 bases and 4 bases, there was a span of 13 bases. This CDR3 reads CASSYREHSDTQYF. The CDR3 region has the DNA TGTGCCAGTAGTTACCGGGAACACTCAGATACGCAGTATTTT.

This chain links TRBV2 with TRBJ1-6, with D uncertain. V shed 7 bases and J shed 0 bases, with 13 bases lying between them. Germline values: CDR1 SNHLY, CDR2 FYNNEI. The CDR3 is 16 amino acids. The CDR3 reads CASNPGISSYNSPLHF. CDR3 bases: TGTGCCAGCAACCCCGGGATTAGCTCCTATAATTCACCCCTCCACTTT.

This clonotype has at least ten counts. The chain has TRBV12-3 or TRBV12-4 and TRBJ1-5; TRBD1 aligns across 7 bases. The CDR3 totals 15 residues. V shed 5 bases and J 0 bases; nucleotides not matched to a gene: 4. The CDR3 DNA follows: TGTGCCAGCAGTCCCGGGACAGCTAGCAATCAGCCCCAGCATTTT. Translated: CASSPGTASNQPQHF.

The chain links TRBV25-1 to TRBJ2-1; D might be TRBD1 or TRBD2, each matching 5 bases. Germline V gene lookup returns CDR1 MGHDK and CDR2 SYGVNS. There are 14 residues in the CDR3. V gave up 6 bases and J gave up 9 bases, with 18 bases separating them. CDR3 sequence reads: CASSRRDGLGEQFF. The CDR3 region has the DNA TGTGCCAGCAGCAGAAGGGACGGGTTGGGTGAGCAGTTCTTC.

Written as DNA, the CDR3 is TGTGCCTGGGTTTCGCAGGGGGGAGTAGGTTCACCCCTCCACTTT. Translated: CAWVSQGGVGSPLHF. This chain uses TRBV30 with TRBJ1-6; 7 nucleotides align to TRBD1. V lost 5 bases, J lost 9 bases, and 13 bases stayed unmatched. Germline CDR1 and CDR2: GTSNPN and SVGIG (reference sequence). The CDR3 loop spans 15 amino acids.

This clonotype was seen ten or more times. The junction departs from germline at one end; a sequencing error may be responsible. V usage is TRBV29-1 and J usage is TRBJ1-2, with D hard to call. The CDR3 is made up of 9 amino acids. CDR1 and CDR2 from the germline V gene are SQVTM and ANQGSEA. Here the CDR3 reads CSVPVDTRF. The DNA of the CDR3 is TGCAGCGTCCCCGTTGACACCAGATTC.

This clonotype was picked up many times. The CDR3 here is CASSEGGNEQFF. DNA for the CDR3: TGTGCCAGCAGTGAGGGGGGGAATGAGCAGTTCTTC. The V gene is TRBV2, the J gene TRBJ2-1, with TRBD2 matching 7 bases. Trimming at V came to 3 bases and at J to 7 bases, leaving 0 bases not matched to a gene. Germline V lookup: CDR1 SNHLY, CDR2 FYNNEI. The CDR3 is 12 amino acids.

This chain connects TRBV3-1 to TRBJ1-4, with D hard to call. CDR1 and CDR2 (germline): LGHDT, YNNKEL (reference sequence). The V gene lost 1 base and the J gene lost 8 bases, with 20 bases spanning the gap. CDR3 size: 17 residues. Written as DNA, the CDR3 is TGTGCCAGCAGCCAAGGGCTGGTCGCATTGAGTACCGAAAAACTGTTTTTT. Translating it yields CASSQGLVALSTEKLFF.

The rearrangement joins TRBV10-2 to TRBJ1-5, with 8 bases identical to TRBD1. J was trimmed by 4 bases and V by 8 bases; bases with no gene match: 4. Germline-derived CDR1 and CDR2 are WSHSY and SAAADI. The CDR3 runs 13 residues. CDR3 protein: CASGDRRNQPQHF. The CDR3 DNA sequence: TGCGCCAGCGGGGACAGGAGAAATCAGCCCCAGCATTTT.

The gene calls are TRBV7-3 and TRBJ1-6, with D perhaps TRBD1 (5 bases). V was cut by 5 bases and J by 10 bases, with 12 bases left in between. Germline V gene sequence: CDR1 SGHTA, CDR2 FQGTGA. There are 13 residues in the CDR3. This chain's CDR3 is CASSKQVRSPLHF. The DNA for the CDR3 is TGTGCCAGCAGCAAACAGGTTCGGTCACCCCTCCACTTT.

As to this clonotype: A much more abundant neighbour one base away suggests this may be a read error. CDR3 loop: CASSPTGVNSPLNF. DNA for the CDR3: TGTGCCAGCAGCCCGACAGGGGTTAATTCACCCCTCAACTTT. The V gene is TRBV7-3, the J gene TRBJ1-6, with 8 nucleotides matching TRBD1. This CDR3 spans 14 amino acids. Germline lookup yields CDR1 SGHTA and CDR2 FQGTGA.

V is TRBV9 and J is TRBJ2-7, with 10 bases matching TRBD1. The V gene end was trimmed by 3 bases and the J gene end by 5 bases; junction bases not matched to a gene: 11. CDR3 size: 16 residues. Germline V gene data show CDR1 as SGDLS and CDR2 as YYNGEE. CDR3 protein: CASSARPGQGKHEQYF. In DNA, the CDR3 is TGTGCCAGCAGCGCCAGACCGGGACAGGGGAAACACGAGCAGTACTTC.

The CDR3 loop is CASSRTGSSYNEQFF. The CDR3 DNA reads as TGTGCCAGCAGCAGGACGGGCAGCTCCTACAATGAGCAGTTCTTC. V gene TRBV7-9 combines with J gene TRBJ2-1, with D unresolved. The ends were cut back, 5 bases at V and 0 bases at J, with 11 bases in the middle. Germline V gives CDR1 SEHNR, CDR2 FQNEAQ (reference sequence). CDR3 size: 15 residues.

The V and J genes are TRBV2 and TRBJ1-6; D is unclear. The V gene's germline CDR1 is SNHLY and CDR2 FYNNEI. This CDR3 region has 18 residues. Trimming took 2 bases from V and 8 from J, leaving 22 bases between them. The CDR3 reads CASSEYNLAGRIYSPLHF. The CDR3 DNA sequence: TGTGCCAGCAGTGAATATAATTTAGCTGGCAGGATTTATTCACCCCTCCACTTT.

This clonotype has more than one count but fewer than ten. This sequence joins TRBV4-2 and TRBJ2-3; unclear D gene. The CDR3 is 15 residues long. Germline lookup yields CDR1 LGHNA and CDR2 YNFKEQ. V was cut by 0 bases and J by 1 base, with 8 bases left in between. CDR3 amino acids: CASSQELVGTDTQYF. Here the CDR3 DNA reads TGTGCCAGCAGCCAAGAATTAGTCGGCACAGATACGCAGTATTTT.

This clonotype was detected many times. The chain links TRBV19 to TRBJ1-1; no reliable D call. Trimming pared 5 bases from V and 8 bases from J, leaving 15 bases between. This CDR3 comprises 13 residues. Looked up from germline, CDR1 is LNHDA and CDR2 is SQIVND (reference sequence). CDR3 coding DNA: TGTGCCAGTAGTGCCAACCTTTACGGAGAAGCTTTCTTT. Its protein is CASSANLYGEAFF.

This clonotype was detected only a few times. The chain combines TRBV25-1 with TRBJ1-6, with 10 bases matching TRBD1. J lost 4 bases, V lost 1 base, and 1 base had no gene match. Germline assignment: CDR1 MGHDK and CDR2 SYGVNS. The CDR3 consists of 16 residues. The CDR3: CASSEWTGGYNSPLHF. The CDR3 DNA follows: TGTGCCAGCAGTGAATGGACAGGGGGGTATAATTCACCCCTCCACTTT. Combining the CDR3 with reference TRBV25-1 and TRBJ1-6 gives the whole variable domain EADIYQTPRYLVIGTGKKITLECSQTMGHDKMYWYQQDPGMELHLIHYSYGVNSTEKGDLSSESTVSRIRTEHFPLTLESARPSHTSQYLCASSEWTGGYNSPLHFGNGTRLTVT.

This clonotype was detected ten times or more. The chain joins TRBV20-1 to TRBJ1-6; tentatively, D is TRBD1 (6 bases). Between the trimmed V and J ends, which lost 3 bases and 9 bases, there was a span of 15 bases. The CDR3 spans 14 residues. Germline-derived CDR1 and CDR2 are DFQATT and SNEGSKA (reference sequence). The CDR3 sequence: CSARYLTGTSPLHF. The CDR3 DNA follows: TGCAGTGCTAGGTACTTAACAGGGACTTCACCCCTCCACTTT.